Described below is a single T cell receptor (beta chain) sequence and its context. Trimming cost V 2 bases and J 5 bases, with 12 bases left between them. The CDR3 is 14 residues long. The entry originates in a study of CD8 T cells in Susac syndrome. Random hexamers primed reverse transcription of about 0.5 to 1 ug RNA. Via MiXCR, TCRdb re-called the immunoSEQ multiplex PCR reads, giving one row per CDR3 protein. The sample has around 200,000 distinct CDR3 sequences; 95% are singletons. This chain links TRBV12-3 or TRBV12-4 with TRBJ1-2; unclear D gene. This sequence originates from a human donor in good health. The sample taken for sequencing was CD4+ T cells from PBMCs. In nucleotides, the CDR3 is TGTGCCAGCAGTTTACGGCAGGCCCAATATGGCTACACCTTC. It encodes CASSLRQAQYGYTF.